This TCR beta chain derives from a study of identical twins. The CDR3 has 14 residues. Germline values: CDR1 SGHRS, CDR2 YFSETQ. V was pared by 0 bases and J by 3 bases, with 6 bases between. The donor group consisted entirely of healthy Caucasians. The study, taken as a whole, reports: For cord blood, abundant beta clonotypes had fewer insertions, unlike memory repertoires, which showed none. Weaker excess sharing between twins was seen in beta out-of-frame sequences.

This clonotype was counted ten times or more. Its matching antigen is unknown. A universal primer site came from template switching; cDNA carried unique molecular identifiers. TCRdb used MiXCR to reprocess the 5' RACE reads, holding one entry per CDR3 protein. The profile shows about 890,000 distinct CDR3 sequences, 10% to 15% of them singletons. Another study also made use of these data, one on yellow fever vaccine responses in identical twins.

This TCR was recovered from a woman aged 18-35 years in good health. The chain joins TRBV5-1 to TRBJ2-2; D not resolved. Input material: PBMCs. The CDR3 nucleotides are TGCGCCAGCAGCTTGGCCGTAGACACCGGGGAGCTGTTTTTT. This encodes CASSLAVDTGELFF. Full variable domain (outside the CDR3, taken from reference TRBV5-1 and TRBJ2-2): KAGVTQTPRYLIKTRGQQVTLSCSPISGHRSVSWYQQTPGQGLQFLFEYFSETQRNKGNFPGRFSGRQFSNSRSEMNVSTLELGDSALYLCASSLAVDTGELFFGEGSRLTVL.